A single sample gave rise to the 10 T cell receptor beta chains below, sequenced in a study of T cells after yellow fever vaccination. TCRdb recomputed calls from the 5' RACE reads with MiXCR, one row per CDR3 protein. Of a few hundred thousand distinct CDR3 sequences in the sample, roughly 17% are singletons; the top ten hold 15% to 20%. The sample in question was PBMCs, obtained less than 6 days after the first yellow fever vaccination. These receptors all stem from a young man who received the YFV17D yellow fever vaccine.

This clonotype was detected only a few times. The V gene is TRBV19, the J gene TRBJ2-3; 7 bases line up with TRBD2. Per the germline V gene, CDR1 is LNHDA and CDR2 is SQIVND (reference sequence). This CDR3 comprises 15 residues. V lost 1 base to trimming and J lost 0 bases; unmatched junction nucleotides: 1. CDR3 sequence: CASSIAGGSTDTQYF. In DNA form, the CDR3 reads TGTGCCAGTAGTATAGCGGGGGGTAGCACAGATACGCAGTATTTT.

This chain joins TRBV7-2 and TRBJ1-5; no firm D call. Germline values: CDR1 SGHTA, CDR2 FQGNSA. Trimming stripped 4 bases from V and 6 bases from J, with 7 bases between. The CDR3 has 12 amino acids. CDR3 sequence (DNA): TGTGCCAGCAGCTGGGCGGGTCAGCCCCAGCATTTT. Residues: CASSWAGQPQHF.

The CDR3 DNA sequence: TGTGCCAGCAGCCGGGGGGGGGGCCCTGACTCTTACGAGCAGTACGTC. Its protein is CASSRGGGPDSYEQYV. The J gene is TRBJ2-7, the V gene TRBV11-2; TRBD2 aligns across 8 bases. CDR3 length: 16 residues. Per the germline V gene, CDR1 is SGHAT and CDR2 is FQNNGV. With 5 bases clipped from V and 4 bases from J, the junction kept 13 bases outside the gene matches.

This clonotype occurred a few times. This chain uses TRBV28 with TRBJ2-1; 7 nucleotides line up with TRBD1. This CDR3 has 16 residues. Germline CDR1 MDHEN, CDR2 SYDVKM. Losses at the gene ends were 5 bases for V and 5 bases for J; bases not matched to a gene: 12. The DNA for the CDR3 is TGTGCCAGCAGTCCTGACCGGGACAGCCTCCACAATGAGCAGTTCTTC. This gives the protein CASSPDRDSLHNEQFF.

This clonotype has ten or more counts. The rearrangement links TRBV10-3 to TRBJ2-2; D is possibly TRBD1 (6 bases). CDR1 is ENHRY and CDR2 is SYGVKD in the germline V gene. This CDR3 is 14 amino acids long. V was clipped by 7 bases and J by 2 bases, with 11 bases between them. DNA for the CDR3: TGTGCCATCATCGGACAGATTAACACCGGGGAGCTGTTTTTT. Protein: CAIIGQINTGELFF.

This clonotype has just a few counts. This chain connects TRBV6-2 or TRBV6-3 to TRBJ2-7, with a weak D call TRBD2 (5 bases). This CDR3 comprises 15 residues. CDR1 is MNHEY and CDR2 is SVGEGT in the germline V gene. CDR3 sequence (DNA): TGTGCCAGCAGCTACTATGGCGGGTCCGGACGCGAGCAGTACGTC. Translated, it gives CASSYYGGSGREQYV.

J is TRBJ2-3 and V is TRBV12-3 or TRBV12-4, with D possibly TRBD2 on 6 matching bases. V gave up 3 bases and J gave up 11 bases, with 12 bases separating them. CDR3 size: 12 residues. For the CDR3, the DNA is TGTGCCAGCAGTTTGTTGGAGGGCGGGCAGTATTTT. Translating it yields CASSLLEGGQYF.

This clonotype was counted between two and nine times. The gene calls are TRBV4-2 and TRBJ1-2, with D possibly TRBD1 on 5 matching bases. Germline CDR1 reads LGHNA; CDR2 reads YNFKEQ. V was clipped by 1 base and J by 7 bases, with 13 bases between them. The CDR3 is 14 amino acids. CDR3 amino acids: CASSQVGGRAGYTF. The CDR3 nucleotides are TGTGCCAGCAGCCAAGTCGGGGGTCGGGCTGGCTACACCTTC.

This clonotype was seen only a few times. The V gene is TRBV5-1, the J gene TRBJ2-1; D not resolved. Trimming stripped 1 base from V and 4 bases from J, with 9 bases between. CDR3 size: 14 residues. Germline V gene sequence: CDR1 SGHRS, CDR2 YFSETQ. CDR3 in amino acids: CASSLKVVYNEQFF. The CDR3 DNA follows: TGCGCCAGCAGCTTGAAGGTGGTATACAATGAGCAGTTCTTC.

This clonotype was observed a few times. J is TRBJ1-1 and V is TRBV7-2; tentative D call: TRBD1 (6 bases). Trimming stripped 4 bases from V and 5 bases from J, with 8 bases between. Germline V CDR1 and CDR2: SGHTA, FQGNSA. This CDR3 comprises 12 residues. CDR3 sequence (DNA): TGTGCCAGCAGCTACAGGGAAACTGAAGCTTTCTTT. It specifies CASSYRETEAFF.